This note documents a single T cell receptor beta chain sequence. Its antigen remains unidentified. The iRepertoire nested amplicon-rescue multiplex PCR amplified TCR alpha and beta CDR3s from RNA. TCRdb reprocessed the multiplex PCR reads via MiXCR and lists one record per CDR3 protein. The table records more than 110,000 distinct CDR3 sequences, 35% to 50% of them present only once. This sample was included in a study of glioma-infiltrating T cells. Whole-study findings and limits: Non-neoplastic patients had below-expected tissue-blood divergence, while all gliomas exceeded expectation. CDR3 overlap between tissue and blood was very small.

Germline V gene data show CDR1 as SGHDN and CDR2 as FVKESK. The CDR3 loop spans 14 amino acids. The ends were cut back, 0 bases at V and 1 base at J, with 6 bases in the middle. The clonotype comes from a human donor with low-grade glioma or glioblastoma, undergoing nonglioma brain surgery, or in good health (not recorded which). Input material: glioma tissue, nonneoplastic brain tissue, or PBMCs (not recorded which). The rearrangement uses TRBV14 and TRBJ1-1; D gene uncertain. The CDR3 sequence is CASSQEESNTEAFF. CDR3 in DNA: TGTGCCAGCAGCCAAGAGGAATCGAACACTGAAGCTTTCTTT.